Described below is a single T cell receptor (beta chain) sequence and its context. Authors' data handling: Amplification with reference gene primers provided the estimates of nucleated cell counts. Here immunoSEQ multiplex PCR was the method, and the copy in TCRdb shows in-frame clones only, minus some. The V and J calls and clone size are taken from that table; D and trimming were inferred from the DNA. The profile shows tens of thousands of clones, 70% to 80% of them singletons. The V end lost 1 base, the J end lost 12 bases, and 10 bases lay between the germline ends. Germline CDR1 reads LGHDT; CDR2 reads YNNKEL (reference sequence). The CDR3 totals 12 residues. This sample was included in a study of blood T cell repertoires in COVID-19. As for the study in general: Acute and convalescent COVID-19 specimens originated in the United States, Italy and Spain. Nucleic acid was either cDNA or gDNA, and it came from T cells, B-cell-depleted T cells, or PBMCs.

The clonotype was recovered from a man aged 80 or over with acute or convalescent COVID-19. The V gene is TRBV3-1 (or the pseudogene TRBV3-2), the J gene TRBJ2-1; D possibly corresponds to TRBD1 (5 bases). The sequenced material came from peripheral blood. CDR3: CASSQGGIRQFF. Written as DNA, the CDR3 is TGTGCCAGCAGCCAAGGGGGCATTAGGCAGTTCTTC.